Below, 3 T cell receptor beta chains from the same sample are listed, as sequenced in a study of identical twins. MiXCR, applied by TCRdb to the 5' RACE reads, yields one record per CDR3 protein. The profile covers about 240,000 distinct CDR3 sequences, with around 7.6% appearing a single time and about 5.6% taken by the ten largest. This sample was also put to use in a study of yellow fever vaccine responses in identical twins.

The specimen sequenced was CD8+ T cells sorted from blood. These receptors came from a woman aged 18-29 years in good health.

The chain links TRBV7-9 to TRBJ2-2, with D unclear. This CDR3 has 12 residues. Germline CDR1 SEHNR, CDR2 FQNEAQ (reference sequence). Trimming removed 5 bases at V and 6 bases at J, with 7 bases between. CDR3 amino acids: CASSGGAGELFF. The CDR3 DNA reads TGTGCCAGCAGCGGTGGGGCCGGGGAGCTGTTTTTT.

This clonotype came up many times. This chain links TRBV20-1 with TRBJ2-1; 7 bases match TRBD2. CDR1 and CDR2 from the germline V gene are DFQATT and SNEGSKA (reference sequence). The trim removed 1 base at V and 3 bases at J, leaving 9 bases unmatched. The CDR3 is made up of 16 amino acids. The CDR3 nucleotides are TGCAGTGCTAGAGCGATTACTAGCGATGGCTACAATGAGCAGTTCTTC. It codes for CSARAITSDGYNEQFF.

The rearrangement uses TRBV7-9 and TRBJ2-1; D may be TRBD1 (6 bases). CDR3 length: 13 amino acids. V was clipped by 2 bases and J by 8 bases, with 10 bases between them. Germline assignment: CDR1 SEHNR and CDR2 FQNEAQ (reference sequence). The CDR3 loop is CASSLRTVDEQFF. CDR3 in DNA: TGTGCCAGCAGCTTACGGACAGTCGATGAGCAGTTCTTC.